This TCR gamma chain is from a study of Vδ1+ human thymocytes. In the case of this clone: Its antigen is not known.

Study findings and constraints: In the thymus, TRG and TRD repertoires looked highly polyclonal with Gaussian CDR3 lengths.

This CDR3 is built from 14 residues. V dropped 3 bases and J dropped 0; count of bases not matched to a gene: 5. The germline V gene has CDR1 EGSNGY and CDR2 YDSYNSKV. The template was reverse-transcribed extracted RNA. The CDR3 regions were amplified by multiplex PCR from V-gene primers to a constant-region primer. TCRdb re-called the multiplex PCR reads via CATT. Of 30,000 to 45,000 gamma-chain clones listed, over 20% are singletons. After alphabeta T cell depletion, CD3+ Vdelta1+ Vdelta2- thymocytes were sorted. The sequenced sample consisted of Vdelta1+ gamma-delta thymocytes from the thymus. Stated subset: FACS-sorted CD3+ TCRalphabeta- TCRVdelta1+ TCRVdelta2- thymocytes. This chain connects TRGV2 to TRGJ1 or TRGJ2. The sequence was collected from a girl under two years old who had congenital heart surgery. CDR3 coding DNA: TGTGCCACCTGGGACCAATCGAATTATTATAAGAAACTCTTT. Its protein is CATWDQSNYYKKLF.